Listed below are T cell receptor beta chains from one sample, sequenced in a study of beta chain features in type 1 diabetes. The assay was immunoSEQ multiplex PCR, and TCRdb's table has in-frame clones only and misses some. The sample has 300,000 to 350,000 clones, roughly 21% seen once. The source material was naive CD4+ T cells from blood. The origin of the receptors is a woman in her late teens or twenties in good health. CDR3s include the opening cysteine and the closing phenylalanine or tryptophan. D genes are given only for firm matches. Expanded clones get a size class; other rows say once, few or many, or leave the size out.

j_gene: TRBJ2-1
abundance: few
d_gene: TRBD2
v_gene: TRBV11-1
CDR3nt: TGTGCCAGCAGCTCCCACGGGGGGAATGAGCAGTTCTTC
CDR3aa: CASSSHGGNEQFF

j_gene: TRBJ2-1
abundance: .
d_gene: TRBD2
v_gene: TRBV2
CDR3nt: TGTGCCAGCAGGTCGCCGGGACTAGCCTCCTCTCGGCAGTTCTTC
CDR3aa: CASRSPGLASSRQFF

j_gene: TRBJ2-3
abundance: .
d_gene: TRBD2
v_gene: TRBV4-1
CDR3nt: TGCGCCAGCAGCCAAGGCAGCGGGAGAAGGTCAGATACGCAGTATTTT
CDR3aa: CASSQGSGRRSDTQYF

j_gene: TRBJ1-2
abundance: .
d_gene: .
v_gene: TRBV4-1
CDR3nt: TGCGCCAGCAGCCAAGAACGCTATGTAGCTGGCTACACCTTC
CDR3aa: CASSQERYVAGYTF

j_gene: TRBJ2-7
abundance: .
d_gene: TRBD2
v_gene: TRBV18
CDR3nt: TGTGCCAGCTCACGGGGACTAGCGGGAACCTACGAGCAGTACTTC
CDR3aa: CASSRGLAGTYEQYF

j_gene: TRBJ2-1
abundance: .
d_gene: TRBD1
v_gene: TRBV6-1
CDR3nt: TGTGCCAGCAGTGCCAGGGGGCAATCGTACAATGAGCAGTTCTTC
CDR3aa: CASSARGQSYNEQFF

j_gene: TRBJ1-1
abundance: .
d_gene: .
v_gene: TRBV7-2
CDR3nt: TGTGCCAGCAGCTTATTTATGAACACTGAAGCTTTCTTT
CDR3aa: CASSLFMNTEAFF

j_gene: TRBJ1-2
abundance: .
d_gene: .
v_gene: TRBV5-4
CDR3nt: TGTGCCAGCAGCTTGAGGCGCCAGGGGTATGGCTACACCTTC
CDR3aa: CASSLRRQGYGYTF

j_gene: TRBJ2-7
abundance: .
d_gene: .
v_gene: TRBV14
CDR3nt: TGTGCCAGCAGCCAACTAGTCTCCTACGAGCAGTACTTC
CDR3aa: CASSQLVSYEQYF

j_gene: TRBJ2-2
abundance: few
d_gene: TRBD1
v_gene: TRBV4-2
CDR3nt: TGTGCCAGCAGCCGGCAGGGGGCCGCGGACGGGGAGCTGTTTTTT
CDR3aa: CASSRQGAADGELFF

j_gene: TRBJ1-1
abundance: few
d_gene: TRBD1
v_gene: TRBV7-9
CDR3nt: TGTGCCAGCAGCTTAGGGACAGGGGTGAACACTGAAGCTTTCTTT
CDR3aa: CASSLGTGVNTEAFF

j_gene: TRBJ2-6
abundance: .
d_gene: .
v_gene: TRBV2
CDR3nt: TGTGCCAGCAGTGAAAGAGCAGGGATCGGCTCTGGGGCCAACGTCCTGACTTTC
CDR3aa: CASSERAGIGSGANVLTF

j_gene: TRBJ2-5
abundance: .
d_gene: TRBD1
v_gene: TRBV7-9
CDR3nt: TGTGCCAGCAGCATCGGGACAGGGAAGGGAGAAGAGACCCAGTACTTC
CDR3aa: CASSIGTGKGEETQYF

j_gene: TRBJ2-1
abundance: few
d_gene: TRBD2
v_gene: TRBV4-1
CDR3nt: TGCGCCAGCAGCCAGCTAGCGGGGGCTTACAATGAGCAGTTCTTC
CDR3aa: CASSQLAGAYNEQFF

j_gene: TRBJ2-1
abundance: .
d_gene: TRBD2
v_gene: TRBV5-1
CDR3nt: TGCGCCAGCAGCTTACTAGCGGGGGTTTACAATGAGCAGTTCTTC
CDR3aa: CASSLLAGVYNEQFF

j_gene: TRBJ2-1
abundance: .
d_gene: TRBD2
v_gene: TRBV7-7
CDR3nt: TGTGCTAGCAGCTTATATGGTGGGACTAGCGTGGGCAATGAGCAGTTCTTC
CDR3aa: CASSLYGGTSVGNEQFF

j_gene: TRBJ1-1
abundance: .
d_gene: .
v_gene: TRBV5-1
CDR3nt: TGCGCCAGCAGCCCCACCGACAGGCCCACTGAAGCTTTCTTT
CDR3aa: CASSPTDRPTEAFF

j_gene: TRBJ2-7
abundance: .
d_gene: TRBD1
v_gene: TRBV18
CDR3nt: TGTGCCAGCTCACCGCGGACAGGGCACTACGAGCAGTACTTC
CDR3aa: CASSPRTGHYEQYF

j_gene: TRBJ2-3
abundance: .
d_gene: TRBD1
v_gene: TRBV7-2
CDR3nt: TGTGCCAGCAGCTTATCATTACCGACAGGGTGGAACACAGATACGCAGTATTTT
CDR3aa: CASSLSLPTGWNTDTQYF

j_gene: TRBJ1-2
abundance: few
d_gene: .
v_gene: TRBV18
CDR3nt: TGTGCCAGCTCATCTAGCCAGGGGTACACCTTC
CDR3aa: CASSSSQGYTF

j_gene: TRBJ1-4
abundance: .
d_gene: TRBD1
v_gene: TRBV9
CDR3nt: TGTGCCAGCAGCGTATCCGGGACAGCAACTAATGAAAAACTGTTTTTT
CDR3aa: CASSVSGTATNEKLFF

j_gene: TRBJ1-3
abundance: .
d_gene: .
v_gene: TRBV27
CDR3nt: TGTGCCAGCAGGGAGGCTGCTGGAAACACCATATATTTT
CDR3aa: CASREAAGNTIYF

j_gene: TRBJ2-1
abundance: few
d_gene: TRBD1
v_gene: TRBV4-2
CDR3nt: TGTGCCAGCAGCCTTGGACAGGAGAAGTTCTTC
CDR3aa: CASSLGQEKFF

j_gene: TRBJ1-5
abundance: .
d_gene: .
v_gene: TRBV20-1
CDR3nt: TGCAGTGCTGCAGGGAACCAGCCCCAGCATTTT
CDR3aa: CSAAGNQPQHF

j_gene: TRBJ1-1
abundance: few
d_gene: .
v_gene: TRBV28
CDR3nt: TGTGCCAGCAGGGCTAACACTGAAGCTTTCTTT
CDR3aa: CASRANTEAFF

j_gene: TRBJ2-7
abundance: .
d_gene: TRBD1
v_gene: TRBV5-1
CDR3nt: TGCGCCAGCAGACCCGGGACAGGGTCTCTCGAGCAGTACTTC
CDR3aa: CASRPGTGSLEQYF

j_gene: TRBJ2-5
abundance: .
d_gene: TRBD2
v_gene: TRBV25-1
CDR3nt: TGTGCCAGCAGTGTACTAGCGGAAGAGACCCAGTACTTC
CDR3aa: CASSVLAEETQYF

j_gene: TRBJ2-3
abundance: .
d_gene: .
v_gene: TRBV11-2
CDR3nt: TGTGCCAGCAGCTTAGCCCTCACAGATACGCAGTATTTT
CDR3aa: CASSLALTDTQYF

j_gene: TRBJ1-1
abundance: few
d_gene: .
v_gene: TRBV29-1
CDR3nt: TGCAGCGTAGTCGATAGGGGCAACACTGAAGCTTTCTTT
CDR3aa: CSVVDRGNTEAFF

j_gene: TRBJ2-1
abundance: .
d_gene: TRBD2
v_gene: TRBV7-9
CDR3nt: TGTGCCAGCAGCTTGGGGCTGCGCGGGGGGAATGAGCAGTTCTTC
CDR3aa: CASSLGLRGGNEQFF

j_gene: TRBJ1-1
abundance: .
d_gene: TRBD1
v_gene: TRBV5-1
CDR3nt: TGCGCCAGCAGCCCGGGACAGGGGGGGACTGAAGCTTTCTTT
CDR3aa: CASSPGQGGTEAFF

j_gene: TRBJ2-2
abundance: .
d_gene: TRBD1
v_gene: TRBV29-1
CDR3nt: TGCAGCTCACAGGGGGCGACCACCGGGGAGCTGTTTTTT
CDR3aa: CSSQGATTGELFF

j_gene: TRBJ2-3
abundance: .
d_gene: TRBD2
v_gene: TRBV7-9
CDR3nt: TGTGCCAGCAGCTCCCTAGCGGGAGGGCCGCATAGCACAGATACGCAGTATTTT
CDR3aa: CASSSLAGGPHSTDTQYF

j_gene: TRBJ1-4
abundance: .
d_gene: .
v_gene: TRBV15
CDR3nt: TGTGCCACCAGCAGAGACAGGGAGGCGGAAAAACTGTTTTTT
CDR3aa: CATSRDREAEKLFF

j_gene: TRBJ2-3
abundance: .
d_gene: .
v_gene: TRBV5-1
CDR3nt: TGCGCCAGCAGCTTGGTTCCAGCGGGCGTGGGAGATACGCAGTATTTT
CDR3aa: CASSLVPAGVGDTQYF

j_gene: TRBJ1-5
abundance: few
d_gene: .
v_gene: TRBV30
CDR3nt: TGTGCCTGGAGTCGAGGGAATGATCAGCCCCAGCATTTT
CDR3aa: CAWSRGNDQPQHF

j_gene: TRBJ1-2
abundance: few
d_gene: .
v_gene: TRBV28
CDR3nt: TGTGCCAGCAGTCTGGGCTTAAAGGATGGCTACACCTTC
CDR3aa: CASSLGLKDGYTF

j_gene: TRBJ2-1
abundance: few
d_gene: TRBD2
v_gene: TRBV6-1
CDR3nt: TGTGCCAGCAGTGTTGAGCGGGAGGGCAATGAGCAGTTCTTC
CDR3aa: CASSVEREGNEQFF

j_gene: TRBJ2-3
abundance: .
d_gene: .
v_gene: TRBV5-1
CDR3nt: TGCGCCAGCTCCCGAATCGGACATAGTGCAGATACGCAGTATTTT
CDR3aa: CASSRIGHSADTQYF

j_gene: TRBJ1-1
abundance: .
d_gene: .
v_gene: TRBV14
CDR3nt: TGTGCCAGCAGCCAGTCGGTGAACACTGAAGCTTTCTTT
CDR3aa: CASSQSVNTEAFF

j_gene: TRBJ1-2
abundance: few
d_gene: .
v_gene: TRBV7-2
CDR3nt: TGTGCCAGCAGCTTCGGGAGTTCCTCTAGGGGCTACACCTTC
CDR3aa: CASSFGSSSRGYTF

j_gene: TRBJ2-5
abundance: few
d_gene: TRBD2
v_gene: TRBV13
CDR3nt: TGTGCCAGCAGCCCACCGCTCTCCACTAGCGGGGGGGCCGAGACCCAGTACTTC
CDR3aa: CASSPPLSTSGGAETQYF

j_gene: TRBJ2-7
abundance: .
d_gene: TRBD2
v_gene: TRBV11-2
CDR3nt: TGTGCCAGCAGCTTAGGTCCGGGACTAGCTGTCTACGAGCAGTACTTC
CDR3aa: CASSLGPGLAVYEQYF

j_gene: TRBJ1-3
abundance: few
d_gene: .
v_gene: TRBV29-1
CDR3nt: TGCAGCGCGTTACGTGGTACGGAGGGAAACACCATATATTTT
CDR3aa: CSALRGTEGNTIYF

j_gene: TRBJ2-2
abundance: few
d_gene: TRBD1
v_gene: TRBV4-1
CDR3nt: TGCGCCAGCAGTCAGAATACCGGGACAGGGGGCTTCACCGGGGAGCTGTTTTTT
CDR3aa: CASSQNTGTGGFTGELFF

j_gene: TRBJ2-7
abundance: .
d_gene: .
v_gene: TRBV7-2
CDR3nt: TGTGCCAGCAGCCGGAGGGGGGGTTCCTACGAGCAGTACTTC
CDR3aa: CASSRRGGSYEQYF